These T cell receptor beta chains were read from a single sample in a study of T cells in Graves' hyperthyroidism and ophthalmopathy. TCRdb called the multiplex PCR reads again in MiXCR, with one record for every CDR3 protein. In the table there are roughly 330,000 distinct CDR3 sequences, roughly 17% of which are singletons. The sample taken for sequencing was blood. The source is a man aged 30 to 39 with Graves' hyperthyroidism. CDR3s leave out the opening cysteine and the closing phenylalanine or tryptophan.

len	j_gene	v_gene	CDR3aa
10	TRBJ2-1	TRBV11-3	ASSPHRNEQF
10	TRBJ2-3	TRBV6-1	ASSEGYDTQY
9	TRBJ1-1	TRBV20-1	SARRDTEAF
11	TRBJ1-1	TRBV27	ASSLSENTEAF
13	TRBJ1-1	TRBV25-1	ASSDPLKGRTEAF
12	TRBJ1-1	TRBV25-1	ATSGDERNTEAF
15	TRBJ1-5	TRBV28	ASSSSGGIARYQPQH
13	TRBJ1-5	TRBV19	ASSYDRGSNQPQH
10	TRBJ1-5	TRBV5-5	ASSLGNQPRH
14	TRBJ2-5	TRBV11-2	ASSPGTSASVVTQY
12	TRBJ1-1	TRBV12-3/TRBV12-4	ASSFSHMNTEAF
14	TRBJ2-1	TRBV3-1	ASSHADRIAYNEQF
12	TRBJ2-5	TRBV24-1	ATSDNTYQETQY
12	TRBJ2-1	TRBV11-3	ASSLDSTDNEQF
11	TRBJ2-7	TRBV20-1	SARRGNEYEQY
13	TRBJ2-1	TRBV28	ASRDPRPLLLEQF
15	TRBJ2-5	TRBV3-1	ASSLYLGQARQETQY
17	TRBJ2-2	TRBV7-6	ASSRPSSGPSGKTGELF
12	TRBJ2-3	TRBV28	ATNTGGYTDTQY
13	TRBJ2-7	TRBV4-1	ASSRERQGPYEQY
12	TRBJ1-1	TRBV12-3/TRBV12-4	ASSSSFGQGQAF
15	TRBJ1-3	TRBV5-1	ASPEEWGQGTGNTIY
15	TRBJ2-3	TRBV20-1	SARYQWSGSSTDTQY
14	TRBJ1-1	TRBV6-1	ASSDHGTGYNTEAF
15	TRBJ2-2	TRBV5-1	ASSGTHVKSNTGELF
11	TRBJ2-2	TRBV20-1	SAPRGNTGELF
12	TRBJ2-3	TRBV12-3/TRBV12-4	ATSGTPTSDTQY
9	TRBJ1-2	TRBV2	ASSEEYGYT
16	TRBJ2-3	TRBV7-2	ASRLRAGGRLGTDTQY
12	TRBJ2-1	TRBV7-9	ASSLRLADNEQF
13	TRBJ1-3	TRBV5-1	ASSLGETDGNTIY
11	TRBJ2-3	TRBV6-1	ATSGDGTDTQY
15	TRBJ2-2	TRBV28	ASSLNVGQPNTGELF
10	TRBJ2-1	TRBV12-3/TRBV12-4	ASIRGTNEQF
12	TRBJ2-5	TRBV11-3	ASSLGSDGETQY
8	TRBJ1-2	TRBV6-1	ASGSYGYT
15	TRBJ2-5	TRBV28	ASSLVLGPRTGETQY
10	TRBJ2-1	TRBV2	ASTLDSNEQF
12	TRBJ2-2	TRBV7-9	ASRGQGDTGELF
11	TRBJ2-5	TRBV2	ASSDPREETQY
19	TRBJ2-7	TRBV4-1	ASSQVHDVSRLRAGAYEQY
13	TRBJ2-3	TRBV10-3	AISATGTSQDTQY
10	TRBJ1-1	TRBV5-1	ASSMDSPEAF